This T cell receptor (beta chain) was retrieved from a study of blood T cells in healthy people across ages. It was ten milliliters of peripheral blood that were drawn from each donor. Total RNA, at least 6 micrograms per sample, came from PBMCs. This CDR3 region has 13 residues. Germline V gene data show CDR1 as SGHKS and CDR2 as YYEKEE (reference sequence). Through a sample-barcoded 5' primer and a J-beta primer mix, a second PCR was run for 7 to 11 cycles. TCRdb reanalysed the 5' RACE reads using MiXCR and keeps one entry per CDR3 protein. The data hold hundreds of thousands of distinct CDR3 sequences, with around 49% observed a single time. Remarks on this clonotype: The antigen is not known.

Whole-study findings and limits: Significant beta diversity loss was already apparent by age approximately 40, declining roughly linearly.

The gene calls are TRBV5-5 and TRBJ2-5; 8 bases map to TRBD2. The J call may be faulty, since TRBJ2-7 better matches the DNA end. This TCR was sampled from a woman between 55 and 75 years old in good health. Sequenced material: blood. DNA for the CDR3: TGTGCCAGCAGGCCGCCGACTAGCGACGAGCAGTACTTC. Translated: CASRPPTSDEQYF.